Following are 26 T cell receptor beta chains from one sample sequenced in a study of cytomegalovirus exposure and HLA in healthy donors (dated by TCRdb to about 2017). The receptor library was made with the immunoSEQ multiplex PCR assay. A mixture of 60 forward primers for TCR Vbeta segments and 13 reverse primers for TCR Jbeta segments was used in the multiplex PCR. TCRdb's version of the immuneACCESS table is confined to in-frame rearrangements and falls short of the full clone set. An unresolved V gene accounts for under half of the shortfall where checked; the remainder is of unknown origin. The sample data list roughly 74,000 clones, and 60% to 85% of these were observed just once. Roughly 1.7% of the sample lies in the top ten. The specimen sequenced was PBMCs. These receptors all come from a man between 35 and 55 years old in good health and CMV-seronegative.

The chain uses TRBV18 and TRBJ1-1, with TRBD1 identical over 7 bases. CDR3 length equals 15 residues. V was pared by 0 bases and J by 1 base, with 2 bases of the junction left unmatched. In germline, CDR1 is KGHSH, CDR2 LQKENI. The CDR3 is CASSPPTGRNTEAFF. For the CDR3, the DNA is TGTGCCAGCTCACCACCGACAGGGAGGAACACTGAAGCTTTCTTT.

The V call is TRBV5-6, the J call TRBJ1-2; D perhaps matches TRBD1 (5 bases). The V end was cut by 4 bases, the J end by 2 bases, with 15 bases between. Germline V CDR1 and CDR2: SGHDT, YYEEEE. CDR3 length: 15 residues. This chain's CDR3 is CASSRVDIINYGYTF. For the CDR3, the DNA is TGTGCCAGCAGCCGAGTGGACATAATAAACTATGGCTACACCTTC.

The V and J genes are TRBV28 and TRBJ1-1; possible D gene TRBD1, 5 bases. The CDR3 is 12 amino acids. Germline V gives CDR1 MDHEN, CDR2 SYDVKM. Between the trimmed V and J ends, which lost 4 bases and 7 bases, there was a span of 10 bases. The CDR3: CASSSPGLEAFF. The CDR3 DNA reads TGTGCCAGCAGTTCGCCGGGACTTGAAGCTTTCTTT. The full variable domain, rest sourced from reference TRBV28 and TRBJ1-1, is DVKVTQSSRYLVKRTGEKVFLECVQDMDHENMFWYRQDPGLGLRLIYFSYDVKMKEKGDIPEGYSVSREKKERFSLILESASTNQTSMYLCASSSPGLEAFFGQGTRLTVV.

The chain joins TRBV2 to TRBJ2-1; TRBD2 aligns across 8 bases. The CDR3 runs to 14 residues. Germline-derived CDR1 and CDR2 are SNHLY and FYNNEI. Trimming took 7 bases from V and 5 from J; bases not matched to a gene: 7. The CDR3 here is CASNLAGLNNEQFF. CDR3 DNA sequence: TGTGCCAGCAACCTAGCGGGTTTAAACAATGAGCAGTTCTTC.

The rearrangement links TRBV5-4 to TRBJ1-1; tentatively, D is TRBD1 (5 bases). Germline V gene sequence: CDR1 SGHNT, CDR2 YYREEE (reference sequence). V was trimmed by 6 bases and J by 3 bases, leaving 21 bases between them. The CDR3 has 16 amino acids. Here the CDR3 DNA reads TGTGCCAGCAAGTCTTCAGGGCGGCTAACGGACACTGAAGCTTTCTTT. Residues: CASKSSGRLTDTEAFF.

The rearrangement joins TRBV5-1 to TRBJ2-5, with 8 bases identical to TRBD2. The V and J ends lost 1 base and 0 bases, in that order; junction bases with no gene match: 5. The germline CDR1 and CDR2 sequences are SGHRS and YFSETQ. CDR3 length: 16 residues. CDR3 residues: CASSLLGGGYQETQYF. The CDR3 coding sequence is TGCGCCAGCAGCTTGTTGGGCGGGGGGTACCAAGAGACCCAGTACTTC.

This clone was recorded only once. This sequence joins TRBV19 and TRBJ2-7; 9 nucleotides align to TRBD1. Germline CDR1 reads LNHDA; CDR2 reads SQIVND (reference sequence). Germline trimming cut 4 bases from V and 0 bases from J; bases unmatched to any gene: 4. The CDR3 extends over 15 amino acids. The CDR3 DNA sequence: TGTGCCAGTAGTACCTCGGGACAGGGCTCCTACGAGCAGTACTTC. It specifies CASSTSGQGSYEQYF.

The CDR3 reads CAWIMGRGGYTF. The CDR3, as DNA: TGTGCCTGGATTATGGGGAGGGGCGGCTACACCTTC. This rearrangement joins TRBV30 to TRBJ1-2, with a weak D call TRBD1 (5 bases). The ends were cut back, 4 bases at V and 8 bases at J, with 14 bases in the middle. Per germline, CDR1 GTSNPN and CDR2 SVGIG (reference sequence). The CDR3 consists of 12 residues.

This clone has more than one count but fewer than ten. The chain has TRBV10-3 and TRBJ1-2; TRBD1 aligns across 9 bases. The CDR3 extends over 17 amino acids. Trimming removed 5 bases from V and 1 base from J; junction bases left unmatched: 11. The germline gives CDR1 ENHRY, CDR2 SYGVKD. The CDR3 reads CAISQDRGETINYGYTF. CDR3 DNA sequence: TGTGCCATCAGTCAGGACAGGGGCGAAACCATTAACTATGGCTACACCTTC.

V and J are TRBV7-9 and TRBJ2-2; 10 nucleotides match TRBD1. Germline V lookup: CDR1 SEHNR, CDR2 FQNEAQ (reference sequence). The CDR3 extends over 15 amino acids. Trimming cost V 4 bases and J 5 bases; bases outside gene matches: 4. The CDR3 nucleotides are TGTGCCAGCAGCTCGGGACAGGGGATGACCGGGGAGCTGTTTTTT. It codes for CASSSGQGMTGELFF.

The chain has TRBV6-5 and TRBJ1-1, with 9 nucleotides matching TRBD1. The germline V gene encodes CDR1 MNHEY and CDR2 SVGAGI. The V segment lost 8 bases and the J segment 11 bases; nucleotides outside the gene matches: 15. CDR3 length: 14 amino acids. CDR3 sequence reads: CASHSLTGGASAFF. The CDR3 region has the DNA TGTGCCAGCCATTCCCTCACAGGGGGCGCCTCGGCTTTCTTT.

The CDR3, as DNA: TGTGCCAGCAGTAAATTAGCGGGAGCAGTCGGGGAGCTGTTTTTT. Amino acid sequence: CASSKLAGAVGELFF. This chain connects TRBV27 to TRBJ2-2; 9 positions agree with TRBD2. This CDR3 is built from 15 residues. After removal of 5 bases from V and 7 bases from J, the junction contained 8 bases not matched to a gene. Germline-derived CDR1 and CDR2 are MNHEY and SMNVEV (reference sequence).

The genes are TRBV6-1 and TRBJ1-3; perhaps TRBD1 as D (6 bases). The CDR3 is 16 amino acids. The V end lost 2 bases, the J end lost 4 bases, and 15 bases lay between the germline ends. The germline V gene encodes CDR1 MNHNS and CDR2 SASEGT. CDR3 amino acids: CASSEWLQGAGNTIYF. For the CDR3, the DNA is TGTGCCAGCAGTGAATGGCTACAGGGTGCCGGAAACACCATATATTTT.

The rearrangement links TRBV25-1 to TRBJ1-6; 7 bases agree with TRBD1. V shed 3 bases, J shed 6 bases, and the junction held 8 bases outside the gene matches. The CDR3 length is 16 residues. Germline V gene sequence: CDR1 MGHDK, CDR2 SYGVNS. In DNA form, the CDR3 reads TGTGCCAGCAGTGATCCTCGACAGGGCGGTAATTCACCCCTCCACTTT. Translated, it gives CASSDPRQGGNSPLHF.

The gene calls are TRBV6-1 and TRBJ1-3; TRBD1 might be the D (5 bases). The CDR3 has 14 amino acids. Trimming stripped 2 bases from V and 3 bases from J, with 8 bases between. The V gene's germline CDR1 is MNHNS and CDR2 SASEGT. The CDR3 reads CASSEPGFGNTIYF. The CDR3 DNA sequence: TGTGCCAGCAGTGAACCAGGGTTTGGAAACACCATATATTTT.

The rearrangement uses TRBV7-9 and TRBJ1-2; 8 bases map to TRBD1. The V gene's germline CDR1 is SEHNR and CDR2 FQNEAQ (reference sequence). The junction had 3 bases not matched to a gene; V was cut back by 2 bases and J by 7 bases. The length of the CDR3 is 13 residues. CDR3 protein: CASSLPGGSGYTF. The CDR3 coding sequence is TGTGCCAGCAGCTTACCAGGGGGCAGTGGCTACACCTTC.

V usage is TRBV19 and J usage is TRBJ1-5; 7 bases line up with TRBD1. Looked up from germline, CDR1 is LNHDA and CDR2 is SQIVND (reference sequence). This CDR3 is 14 amino acids long. With 4 bases clipped from V and 6 bases from J, the junction kept 6 bases outside the gene matches. In nucleotides, the CDR3 is TGTGCCAGTAGTACCCAACAGGGGAGTCAGCCCCAGCATTTT. The encoded protein is CASSTQQGSQPQHF.

The chain uses TRBV9 and TRBJ1-2, with D unclear. The CDR3 runs 13 residues. Per germline, CDR1 SGDLS and CDR2 YYNGEE. Between the trimmed V and J ends, which lost 5 bases and 3 bases, there was a span of 11 bases. The CDR3 bases are TGTGCCAGCAGTTCCACTCAGGACTATGGCTACACCTTC. It codes for CASSSTQDYGYTF.

The CDR3 nucleotides are TGTGCCAGCAGCTTAGCGCAGGGTGGGGAGACCCAGTACTTC. It specifies CASSLAQGGETQYF. The chain employs TRBV7-9 and TRBJ2-5; tentatively, D is TRBD1 (5 bases). V lost 0 bases to trimming and J lost 5 bases, with 10 bases between them. This CDR3 comprises 14 residues. Germline V gives CDR1 SEHNR, CDR2 FQNEAQ (reference sequence).

Regarding this clone: Other DNA sequences from this sample encode an identical CDR3 as well. This chain connects TRBV28 to TRBJ1-5, with 7 bases identical to TRBD1. With 5 bases clipped from V and 7 bases from J, the junction kept 2 bases outside the gene matches. The CDR3 totals 12 residues. From germline, CDR1 is MDHEN and CDR2 SYDVKM. The CDR3 coding sequence is TGTGCCAGCAGTGTACAGGGGCAGCCCCAGCATTTT. Amino acids: CASSVQGQPQHF. Based on the CDR3 plus reference TRBV28 and TRBJ1-5, the full variable domain is DVKVTQSSRYLVKRTGEKVFLECVQDMDHENMFWYRQDPGLGLRLIYFSYDVKMKEKGDIPEGYSVSREKKERFSLILESASTNQTSMYLCASSVQGQPQHFGDGTRLSIL.

The chain couples TRBV9 to TRBJ1-2, with D maybe TRBD1 (6 bases). The germline V gene has CDR1 SGDLS and CDR2 YYNGEE. The CDR3 spans 15 residues. V shed 0 bases and J shed 1 base, with 10 bases lying between them. The CDR3 loop is CASSVGTGINYGYTF. CDR3 DNA: TGTGCCAGCAGCGTAGGCACAGGGATTAACTATGGCTACACCTTC.

This clone appeared once. The V and J genes are TRBV5-1 and TRBJ2-5; TRBD1 agrees at 10 bases. Germline CDR1 SGHRS, CDR2 YFSETQ. Losses at the gene ends were 3 bases for V and 5 bases for J; bases not matched to a gene: 4. The CDR3 length is 14 residues. The DNA for the CDR3 is TGCGCCAGCAGCTCGGGACAGGGGAGGGAGACCCAGTACTTC. Amino acids: CASSSGQGRETQYF. Filled out from reference TRBV5-1 and TRBJ2-5, the complete variable domain reads KAGVTQTPRYLIKTRGQQVTLSCSPISGHRSVSWYQQTPGQGLQFLFEYFSETQRNKGNFPGRFSGRQFSNSRSEMNVSTLELGDSALYLCASSSGQGRETQYFGPGTRLLVL.

The chain employs TRBV30 and TRBJ2-1; 8 bases fit TRBD1. The CDR3 contains 14 residues. V dropped 0 bases and J dropped 8; count of bases not matched to a gene: 6. Germline V CDR1 and CDR2: GTSNPN, SVGIG (reference sequence). The CDR3 DNA is TGTGCCTGGAGTGTACGGGCAGGGGGCCATGAGCAGTTCTTC. This gives the protein CAWSVRAGGHEQFF. Full variable domain (remainder filled in from reference TRBV30 and TRBJ2-1): SQTIHQWPATLVQPVGSPLSLECTVEGTSNPNLYWYRQAAGRGLQLLFYSVGIGQISSEVPQNLSASRPQDRQFILSSKKLLLSDSGFYLCAWSVRAGGHEQFFGPGTRLTVL.

The chain uses TRBV29-1 and TRBJ2-5; D may be TRBD2 (5 bases). The CDR3 sequence is 13 residues long. Germline V gene lookup returns CDR1 SQVTM and CDR2 ANQGSEA. V lost 4 bases to trimming and J lost 7 bases, with 16 bases between them. The CDR3 bases are TGCAGCGTTGTGGGAGAATACCCAGGGACCCAGTACTTC. Protein: CSVVGEYPGTQYF.

The gene calls are TRBV29-1 and TRBJ2-7, with D perhaps matching TRBD1 (6 bases). Per the germline V gene, CDR1 is SQVTM and CDR2 is ANQGSEA. Trimming left V 4 bases short and J 5 bases short, with 18 bases between. The CDR3 covers 14 residues. CDR3 loop: CSVAPDRTSNEQYF. The CDR3 nucleotides are TGCAGCGTTGCCCCCGACAGGACGTCCAACGAGCAGTACTTC.

The V call is TRBV5-1, the J call TRBJ1-2, with D tentatively TRBD1 (5 bases). Trimming pared 7 bases from V and 6 bases from J, leaving 10 bases between. CDR3 length: 11 residues. Germline V lookup: CDR1 SGHRS, CDR2 YFSETQ. The CDR3 is CASGGGHGYTF. The DNA of the CDR3 is TGCGCCAGCGGGGGGGGACATGGCTACACCTTC.